This T cell receptor beta chain was sequenced in a study of patients and donors after allogeneic stem cell transplantation. MiXCR was run by TCRdb on the RT-PCR reads, yielding one entry per CDR3 protein. The table has about 200,000 distinct CDR3 sequences, 35% to 50% seen once; the top ten hold 25% to 35%. CDR1 and CDR2 from the germline V gene are MNHEY and SMNVEV (reference sequence). V lost 5 bases and J lost 5; bases outside the gene matches: 10. The length of the CDR3 is 15 residues. This receptor was obtained from a human donor who was either an allogeneic HSCT recipient or a stem cell or donor lymphocyte infusion donor (not recorded which). It is not recorded whose cells these are; they may come from a transplant donor. The chain is built from TRBV27 and TRBJ2-7; 9 nucleotides match TRBD1. The sequencing input was blood, either unsorted or a sorted T cell fraction (not recorded which). The CDR3 region has the DNA TGTGCCAGCAGTGATCCGGGACAGGGTAATCACGAGCAGTACTTC. Translating it yields CASSDPGQGNHEQYF.